The following is a TCR beta chain sequence with its context. This clone's antigen is unknown. Base qualities are missing; no much larger clone stands one base away. This sample was taken from a study of blood T cell repertoires in COVID-19 (dated by TCRdb to 2020 to 2021). Regarding the research as a whole: Samples from collaborators originated in the United States, Italy and Spain and spanned both the acute and convalescent phases of COVID-19. The samples were drawn from two sources: the first 160 participants of the ongoing ImmuneRACE study, and 1,254 subjects contributed by 6 global collaborators. The dataset comprised deeply sampled blood TCRbeta repertoires from subjects exposed to, actively infected with, or recovered from COVID-19. The sample metadata nearly always contained a de-identified subject ID, COVID-19 status, age in years and sex. A freely available public database, intended as a resource for researchers studying the immune response to SARS-CoV-2, is where the repertoires were released. The material from the prospective study consisted of cDNA or gDNA derived from T cells, B-cell-depleted T cells, or PBMCs. Where HLA class I and class II types were available, the types were taken from metadata supplied by the sample provider, not from assay-based typing. Study-wide findings and limitations: How much clinical and demographic metadata was included differed by source and by participant, and the metadata was provided uncurated.

From the cysteine through the phenylalanine, the CDR3 covers 18 amino acids. Kept here is only the CDR3 DNA, which spans 54 bases and is read in frame from base 1. Clipping removes 4 bases from V and 4 bases from J, with 10 as the unmatched junction base count. The germline V gene (reference sequence) sets CDR1 to SGHKS and CDR2 to YYEKEE. TCRbeta CDR3 regions were amplified from genomic DNA by means of the immunoSEQ Assay, a bias-controlled multiplex PCR. Turning to the authors' computational methods: The number of nucleated cells in each sample was estimated by amplification of reference gene primers within the assay. To quantify the absolute abundance of each unique TCRbeta CDR3 rearrangement, sequence reads were collapsed and filtered. For each sample, productive Simpson clonality was calculated by taking the square root of Simpson's diversity index across productive rearrangements. What TCRdb holds here is the immuneACCESS table cut down to in-frame rearrangements. Part of the clones is not present; checked against another copy, under half of the missing clones reflect an unresolved V gene, and the others are unexplained. That table gives V, J and clone size, and the DNA gave D and trimming. Counted in this sample were 250,000 to 300,000 clones; approximately 91% of them appeared once. The top ten constitute about 2.3% of the sample.

Participants in the prospective study were aged about 18 to 90 years, lived in 20 to 30 United States geographic areas, and enrolled through a virtual design. To assign participants to cohorts, the prospective study relied on clinical history that participants themselves reported in a screening survey and a study questionnaire. In the prospective study, whole blood, serum and a nasopharyngeal or oropharyngeal swab were collected from each participant by mobile phlebotomists. Participants in the prospective study had the option to provide additional blood draws and questionnaires over a roughly 2-month period. Blood samples from the prospective study were shipped frozen or at room temperature prior to DNA extraction.

The sequence was obtained from a woman aged 35 to 49 with acute COVID-19. The specimen was PBMCs or T cells enriched from blood (not recorded which). The chain employs TRBV5-5 and TRBJ2-3; 15 nucleotides in the junction match TRBD2. The nucleotide sequence is given as TGTGCCAGCAGCCCCAGGACTAGCGGGGGGGTTTCCCCAGATACGCAGTATTTT. Its product reads: CASSPRTSGGVSPDTQYF. The full variable domain, completed from the reference TRBV5-5 and TRBJ2-3 proteins outside the CDR3, reads DAGVTQSPTHLIKTRGQQVTLRCSPISGHKSVSWYQQVLGQGPQFIFQYYEKEERGRGNFPDRFSARQFPNYSSELNVNALLLGDSALYLCASSPRTSGGVSPDTQYFGPGTRLTVL.